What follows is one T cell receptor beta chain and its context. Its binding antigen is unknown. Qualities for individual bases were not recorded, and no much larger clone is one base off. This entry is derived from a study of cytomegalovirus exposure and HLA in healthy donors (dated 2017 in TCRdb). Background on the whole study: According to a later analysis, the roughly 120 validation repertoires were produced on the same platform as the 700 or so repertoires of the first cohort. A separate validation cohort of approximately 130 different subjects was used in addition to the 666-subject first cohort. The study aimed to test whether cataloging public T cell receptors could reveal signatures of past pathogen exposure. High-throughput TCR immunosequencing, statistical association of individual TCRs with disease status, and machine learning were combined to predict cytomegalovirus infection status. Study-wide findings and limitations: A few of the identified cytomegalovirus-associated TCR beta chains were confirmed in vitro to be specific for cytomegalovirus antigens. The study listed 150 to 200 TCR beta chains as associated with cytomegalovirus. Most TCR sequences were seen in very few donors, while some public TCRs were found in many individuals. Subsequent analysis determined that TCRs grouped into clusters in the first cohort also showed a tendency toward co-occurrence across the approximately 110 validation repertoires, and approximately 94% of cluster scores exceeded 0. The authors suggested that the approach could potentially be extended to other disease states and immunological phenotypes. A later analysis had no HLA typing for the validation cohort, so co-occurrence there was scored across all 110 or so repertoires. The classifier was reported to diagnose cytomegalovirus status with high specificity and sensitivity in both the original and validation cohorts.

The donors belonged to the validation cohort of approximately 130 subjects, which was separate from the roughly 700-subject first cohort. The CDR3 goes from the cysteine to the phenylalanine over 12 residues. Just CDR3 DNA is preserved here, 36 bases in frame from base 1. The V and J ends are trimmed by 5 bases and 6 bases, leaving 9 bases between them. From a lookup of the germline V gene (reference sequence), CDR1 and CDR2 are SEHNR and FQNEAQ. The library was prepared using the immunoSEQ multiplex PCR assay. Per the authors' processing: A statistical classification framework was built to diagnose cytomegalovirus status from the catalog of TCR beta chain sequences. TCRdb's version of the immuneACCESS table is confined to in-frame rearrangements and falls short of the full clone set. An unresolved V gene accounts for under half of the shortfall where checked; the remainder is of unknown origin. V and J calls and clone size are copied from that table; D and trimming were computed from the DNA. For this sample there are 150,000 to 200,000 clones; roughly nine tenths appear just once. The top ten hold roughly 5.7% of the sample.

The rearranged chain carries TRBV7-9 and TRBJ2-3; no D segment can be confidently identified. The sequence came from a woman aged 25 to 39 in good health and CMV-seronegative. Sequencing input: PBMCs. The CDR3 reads CASSRTRDTQYF. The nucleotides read TGTGCCAGCAGCCGCACGAGGGATACGCAGTATTTT.